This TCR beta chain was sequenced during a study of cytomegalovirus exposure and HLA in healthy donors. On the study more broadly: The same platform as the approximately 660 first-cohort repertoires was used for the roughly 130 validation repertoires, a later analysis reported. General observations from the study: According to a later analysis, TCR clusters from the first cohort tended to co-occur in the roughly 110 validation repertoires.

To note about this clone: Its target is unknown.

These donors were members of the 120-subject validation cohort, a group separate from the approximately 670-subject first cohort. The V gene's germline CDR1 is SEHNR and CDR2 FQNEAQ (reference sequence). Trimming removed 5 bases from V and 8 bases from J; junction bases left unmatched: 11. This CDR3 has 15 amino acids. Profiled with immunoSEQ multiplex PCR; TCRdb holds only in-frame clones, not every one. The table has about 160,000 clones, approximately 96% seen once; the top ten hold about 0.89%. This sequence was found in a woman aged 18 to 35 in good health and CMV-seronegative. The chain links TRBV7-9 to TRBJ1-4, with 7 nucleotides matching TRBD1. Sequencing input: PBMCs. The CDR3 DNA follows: TGTGCCAGCAGCCCCAAGGGGGCGGCGAGGGAAAAACTGTTTTTT. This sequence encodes CASSPKGAAREKLFF.